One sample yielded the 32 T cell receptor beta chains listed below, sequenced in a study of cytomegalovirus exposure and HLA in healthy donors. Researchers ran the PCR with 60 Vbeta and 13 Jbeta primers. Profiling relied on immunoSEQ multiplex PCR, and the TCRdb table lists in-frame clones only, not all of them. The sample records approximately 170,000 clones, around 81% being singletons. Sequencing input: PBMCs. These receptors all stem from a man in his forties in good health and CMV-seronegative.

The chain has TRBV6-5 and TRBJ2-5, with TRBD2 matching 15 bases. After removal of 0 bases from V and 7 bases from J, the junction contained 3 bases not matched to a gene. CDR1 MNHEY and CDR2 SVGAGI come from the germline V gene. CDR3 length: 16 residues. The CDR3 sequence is CASSYSTGLAGGTQYF. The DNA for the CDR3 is TGTGCCAGCAGTTACTCGACGGGACTAGCGGGGGGGACCCAGTACTTC.

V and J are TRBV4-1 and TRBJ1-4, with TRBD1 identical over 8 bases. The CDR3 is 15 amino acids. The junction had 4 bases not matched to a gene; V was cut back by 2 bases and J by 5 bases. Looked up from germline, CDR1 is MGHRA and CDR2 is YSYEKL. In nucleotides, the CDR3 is TGCGCCAGCAGCCAAACATGGACAGGGAATGAAAAACTGTTTTTT. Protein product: CASSQTWTGNEKLFF.

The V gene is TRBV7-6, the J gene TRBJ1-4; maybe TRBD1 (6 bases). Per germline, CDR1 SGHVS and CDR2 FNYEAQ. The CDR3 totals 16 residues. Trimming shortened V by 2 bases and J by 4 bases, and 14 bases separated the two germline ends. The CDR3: CASSLIYRASNEKLFF. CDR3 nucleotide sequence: TGTGCCAGCAGCTTAATATACAGGGCCAGTAATGAAAAACTGTTTTTT.

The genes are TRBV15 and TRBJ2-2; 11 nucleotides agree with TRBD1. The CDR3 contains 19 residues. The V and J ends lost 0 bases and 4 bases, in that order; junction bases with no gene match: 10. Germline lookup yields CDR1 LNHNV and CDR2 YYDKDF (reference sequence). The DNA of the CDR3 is TGTGCCACCAGCAGAGACCCTATAGGACAGGGGGCTCGCACCGGGGAGCTGTTTTTT. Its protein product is CATSRDPIGQGARTGELFF. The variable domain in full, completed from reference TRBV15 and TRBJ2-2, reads DAMVIQNPRYQVTQFGKPVTLSCSQTLNHNVMYWYQQKSSQAPKLLFHYYDKDFNNEADTPDNFQSRRPNTSFCFLDIRSPGLGDTAMYLCATSRDPIGQGARTGELFFGEGSRLTVL.

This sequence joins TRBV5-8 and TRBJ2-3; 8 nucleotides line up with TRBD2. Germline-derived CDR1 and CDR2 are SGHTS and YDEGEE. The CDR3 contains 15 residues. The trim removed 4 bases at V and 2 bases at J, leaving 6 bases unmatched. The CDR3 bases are TGTGCCAGCAGCGCCGGCGGGGGGACCACAGATACGCAGTATTTT. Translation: CASSAGGGTTDTQYF.

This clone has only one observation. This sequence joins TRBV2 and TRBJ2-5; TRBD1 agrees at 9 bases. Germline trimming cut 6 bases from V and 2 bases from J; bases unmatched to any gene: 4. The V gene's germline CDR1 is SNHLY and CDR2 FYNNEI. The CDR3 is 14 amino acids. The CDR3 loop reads CASSRDRGQETQYF. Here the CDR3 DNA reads TGTGCCAGCAGCCGTGACAGGGGGCAAGAGACCCAGTACTTC.

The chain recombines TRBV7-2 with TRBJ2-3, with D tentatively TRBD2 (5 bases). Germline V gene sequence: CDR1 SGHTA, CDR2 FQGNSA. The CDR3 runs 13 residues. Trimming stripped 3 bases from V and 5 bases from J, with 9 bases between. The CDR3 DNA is TGTGCCAGCAGCTTCGGGAAGGAAGATACGCAGTATTTT. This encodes CASSFGKEDTQYF. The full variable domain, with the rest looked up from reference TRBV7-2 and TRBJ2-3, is GAGVSQSPSNKVTEKGKDVELRCDPISGHTALYWYRQSLGQGLEFLIYFQGNSAPDKSGLPSDRFSAERTGGSVSTLTIQRTQQEDSAVYLCASSFGKEDTQYFGPGTRLTVL.

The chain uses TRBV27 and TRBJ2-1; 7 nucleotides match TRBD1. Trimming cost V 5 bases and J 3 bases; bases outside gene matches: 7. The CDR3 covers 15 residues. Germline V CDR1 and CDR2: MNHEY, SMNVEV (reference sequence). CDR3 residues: CASSIDRVSYNEQFF. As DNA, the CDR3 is TGTGCCAGCAGTATAGACAGGGTCAGCTACAATGAGCAGTTCTTC.

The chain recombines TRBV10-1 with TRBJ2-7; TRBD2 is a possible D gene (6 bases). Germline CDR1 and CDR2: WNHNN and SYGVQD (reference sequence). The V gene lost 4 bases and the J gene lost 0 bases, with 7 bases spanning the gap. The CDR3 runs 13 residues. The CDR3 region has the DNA TGCGCCAGCAGTGGCGGGGCCTCCTACGAGCAGTACTTC. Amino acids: CASSGGASYEQYF.

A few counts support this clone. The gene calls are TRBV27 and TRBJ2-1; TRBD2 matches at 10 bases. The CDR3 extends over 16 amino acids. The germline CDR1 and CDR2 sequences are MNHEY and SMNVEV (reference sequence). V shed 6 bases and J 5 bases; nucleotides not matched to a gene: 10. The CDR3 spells CASRLAGLVTHNEQFF. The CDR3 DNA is TGTGCCAGCAGACTAGCGGGACTCGTAACGCACAATGAGCAGTTCTTC.

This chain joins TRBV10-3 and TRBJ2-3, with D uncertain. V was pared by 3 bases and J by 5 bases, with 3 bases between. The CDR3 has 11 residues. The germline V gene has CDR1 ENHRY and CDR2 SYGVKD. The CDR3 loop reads CAISELDTQYF. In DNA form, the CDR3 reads TGTGCCATCAGTGAACTAGATACGCAGTATTTT.

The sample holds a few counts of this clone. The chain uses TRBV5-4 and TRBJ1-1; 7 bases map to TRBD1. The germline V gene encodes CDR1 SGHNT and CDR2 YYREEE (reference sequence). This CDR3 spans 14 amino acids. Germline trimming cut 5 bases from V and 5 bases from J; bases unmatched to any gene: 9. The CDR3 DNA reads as TGTGCCAGCAGGGATGGGGGCAGGGGGACTGAAGCTTTCTTT. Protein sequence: CASRDGGRGTEAFF.

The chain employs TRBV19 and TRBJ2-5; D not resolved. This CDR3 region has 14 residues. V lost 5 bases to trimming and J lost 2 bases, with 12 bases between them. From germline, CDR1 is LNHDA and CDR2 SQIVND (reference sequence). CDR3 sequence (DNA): TGTGCCAGTAGTCTCAGTGCGGCGCAAGAGACCCAGTACTTC. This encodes CASSLSAAQETQYF.

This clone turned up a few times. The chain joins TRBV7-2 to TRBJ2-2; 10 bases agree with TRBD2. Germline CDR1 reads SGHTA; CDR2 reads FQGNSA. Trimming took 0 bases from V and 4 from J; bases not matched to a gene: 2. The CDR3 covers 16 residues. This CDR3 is CASSLAGLAVTGELFF. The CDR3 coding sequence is TGTGCCAGCAGCTTAGCCGGACTAGCGGTCACCGGGGAGCTGTTTTTT.

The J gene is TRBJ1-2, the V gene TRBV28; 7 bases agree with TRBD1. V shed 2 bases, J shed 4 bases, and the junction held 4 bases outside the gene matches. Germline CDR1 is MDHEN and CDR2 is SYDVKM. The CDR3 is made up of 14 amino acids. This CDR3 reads CASSLGGQIYGYTF. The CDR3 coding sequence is TGTGCCAGCAGTTTAGGGGGACAGATCTATGGCTACACCTTC.

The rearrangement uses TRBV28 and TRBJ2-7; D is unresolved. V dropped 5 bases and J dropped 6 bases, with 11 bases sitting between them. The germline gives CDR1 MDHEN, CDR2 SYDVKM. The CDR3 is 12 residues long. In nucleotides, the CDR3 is TGTGCCAGCAGTATACTCTGGAGCGAGCAGTACTTC. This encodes CASSILWSEQYF.

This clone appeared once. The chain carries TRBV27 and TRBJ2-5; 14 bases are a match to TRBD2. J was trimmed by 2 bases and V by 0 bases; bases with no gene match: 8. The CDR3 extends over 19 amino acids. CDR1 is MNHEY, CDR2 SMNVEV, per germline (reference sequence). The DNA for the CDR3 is TGTGCCAGCAGTTTATCCCCCGGGACTAGCGGGAGAGCTCAAGAGACCCAGTACTTC. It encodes CASSLSPGTSGRAQETQYF.

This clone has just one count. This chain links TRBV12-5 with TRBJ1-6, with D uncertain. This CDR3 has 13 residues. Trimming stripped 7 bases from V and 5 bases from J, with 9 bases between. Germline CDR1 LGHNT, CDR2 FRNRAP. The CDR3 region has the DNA TGTGCTAGTGCTCGGGATCATAATTCACCCCTCCACTTT. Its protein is CASARDHNSPLHF.

Written as DNA, the CDR3 is TGTGCCAGCAGCTTAACGTCAGGAAACACCATATATTTT. Protein sequence: CASSLTSGNTIYF. The chain joins TRBV7-3 to TRBJ1-3; no clear D. This CDR3 is built from 13 residues. Trimming cost V 0 bases and J 4 bases, with 4 bases left between them. Germline CDR1 SGHTA, CDR2 FQGTGA.

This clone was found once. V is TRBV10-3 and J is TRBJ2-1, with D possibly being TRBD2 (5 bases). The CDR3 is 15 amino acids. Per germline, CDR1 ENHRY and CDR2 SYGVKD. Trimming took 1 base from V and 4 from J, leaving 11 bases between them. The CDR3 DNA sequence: TGTGCCATCAGTGAGTGGCTAGCTGAGTACAATGAGCAGTTCTTC. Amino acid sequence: CAISEWLAEYNEQFF.

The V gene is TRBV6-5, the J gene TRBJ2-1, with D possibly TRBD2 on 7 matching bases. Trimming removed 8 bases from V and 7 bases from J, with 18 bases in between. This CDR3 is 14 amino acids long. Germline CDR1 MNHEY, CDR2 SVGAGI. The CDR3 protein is CASGGAGEENEQFF. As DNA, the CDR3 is TGTGCCAGCGGGGGGGCGGGAGAGGAAAATGAGCAGTTCTTC.

The CDR3 region has the DNA TGTGCCAGCAGGATAGCGGAGGAATGGGGGACCCAGTACTTC. Amino acid sequence: CASRIAEEWGTQYF. The J gene is TRBJ2-5, the V gene TRBV6-6, with D perhaps matching TRBD2 (6 bases). The V gene's germline CDR1 is MNHNY and CDR2 SVGAGI (reference sequence). This CDR3 comprises 14 residues. Trimming took 6 bases from V and 7 from J, leaving 18 bases between them.

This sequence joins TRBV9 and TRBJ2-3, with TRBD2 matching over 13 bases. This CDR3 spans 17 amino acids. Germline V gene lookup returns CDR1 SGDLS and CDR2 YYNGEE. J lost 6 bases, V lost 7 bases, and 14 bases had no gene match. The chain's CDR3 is CASSGPGLAGLGDTQYF. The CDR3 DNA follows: TGTGCCAGCTCCGGACCGGGACTAGCGGGATTAGGGGATACGCAGTATTTT.

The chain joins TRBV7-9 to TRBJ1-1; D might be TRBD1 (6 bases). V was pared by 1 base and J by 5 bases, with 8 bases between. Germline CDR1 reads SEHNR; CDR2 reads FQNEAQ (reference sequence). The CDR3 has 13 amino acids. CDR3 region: CASSLEGETEAFF. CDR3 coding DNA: TGTGCCAGCAGCTTAGAGGGGGAAACTGAAGCTTTCTTT.

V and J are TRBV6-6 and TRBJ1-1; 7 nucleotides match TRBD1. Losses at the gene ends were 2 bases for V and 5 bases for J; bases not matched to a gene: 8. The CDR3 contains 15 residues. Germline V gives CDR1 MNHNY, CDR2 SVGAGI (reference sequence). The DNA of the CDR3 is TGTGCCAGCAGTTACGCGCCGCAGGGGGGTACTGAAGCTTTCTTT. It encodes CASSYAPQGGTEAFF.

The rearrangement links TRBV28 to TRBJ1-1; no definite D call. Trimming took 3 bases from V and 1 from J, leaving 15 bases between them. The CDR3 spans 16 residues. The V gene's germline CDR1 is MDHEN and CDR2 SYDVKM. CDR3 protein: CASSFLGGRGNTEAFF. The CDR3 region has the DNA TGTGCCAGCAGTTTCCTTGGTGGGCGGGGGAACACTGAAGCTTTCTTT.

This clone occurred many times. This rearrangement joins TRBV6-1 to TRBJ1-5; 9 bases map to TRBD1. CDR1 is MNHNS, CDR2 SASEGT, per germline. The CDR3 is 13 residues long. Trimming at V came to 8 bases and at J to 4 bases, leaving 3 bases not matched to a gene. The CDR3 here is CASQQGANQPQHF. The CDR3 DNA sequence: TGTGCCAGCCAACAGGGGGCGAATCAGCCCCAGCATTTT.

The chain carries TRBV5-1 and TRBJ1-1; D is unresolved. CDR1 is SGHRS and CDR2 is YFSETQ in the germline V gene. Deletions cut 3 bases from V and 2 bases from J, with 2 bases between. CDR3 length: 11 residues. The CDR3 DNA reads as TGCGCCAGCAGCTCTAACACTGAAGCTTTCTTT. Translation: CASSSNTEAFF. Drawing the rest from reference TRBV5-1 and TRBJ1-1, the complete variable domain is KAGVTQTPRYLIKTRGQQVTLSCSPISGHRSVSWYQQTPGQGLQFLFEYFSETQRNKGNFPGRFSGRQFSNSRSEMNVSTLELGDSALYLCASSSNTEAFFGQGTRLTVV.

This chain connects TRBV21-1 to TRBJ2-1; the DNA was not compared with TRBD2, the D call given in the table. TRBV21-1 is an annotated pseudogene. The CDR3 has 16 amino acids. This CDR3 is CASSRKAGGPNNEQFF. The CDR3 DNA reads TGTGCCAGCAGCAGAAAGGCGGGAGGGCCGAACAATGAGCAGTTCTTC.

CDR3 nucleotide sequence: TGTGCCAGCAGCTGGTTAGGGGCGAATCAGCCCCAGCATTTT. Amino acid sequence: CASSWLGANQPQHF. V usage is TRBV7-2 and J usage is TRBJ1-5; TRBD1 is a possible D gene (5 bases). This CDR3 is 14 amino acids long. Deletions cut 4 bases from V and 4 bases from J, with 11 bases between. The V gene's germline CDR1 is SGHTA and CDR2 FQGNSA.

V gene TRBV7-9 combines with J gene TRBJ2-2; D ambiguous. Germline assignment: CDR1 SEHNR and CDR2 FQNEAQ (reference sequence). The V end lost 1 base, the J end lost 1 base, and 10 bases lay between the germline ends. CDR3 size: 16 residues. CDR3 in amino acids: CASSLGALLNTGELFF. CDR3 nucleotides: TGTGCCAGCAGCTTAGGGGCCCTTCTGAACACCGGGGAGCTGTTTTTT.

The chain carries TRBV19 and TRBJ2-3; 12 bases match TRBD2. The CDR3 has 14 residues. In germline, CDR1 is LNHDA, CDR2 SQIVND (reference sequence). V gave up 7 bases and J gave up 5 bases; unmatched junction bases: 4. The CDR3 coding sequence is TGTGCCAGTAACCCGGGACTAGCGGGAGATACGCAGTATTTT. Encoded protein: CASNPGLAGDTQYF.